One sample yielded the 10 T cell receptor beta chains listed below, sequenced in a study of OX40 agonist ivuxolimab in advanced cancers. Produced via immunoSEQ multiplex PCR; TCRdb's table is partial and in-frame only. The table records about 54,000 clones, roughly 92% of them present only once. The source was CD4+ or CD8+ T cells sorted from blood, collected in a trial of the OX40 agonist ivuxolimab. These receptors all come from an adult with an advanced solid tumor such as melanoma, head and neck, liver or kidney cancer.

The V and J genes are TRBV11-3 and TRBJ2-2; no reliable D call. This CDR3 is built from 14 residues. Germline-derived CDR1 and CDR2 are SGHNT and YENEEA. Trimming took 1 base from V and 1 from J, leaving 4 bases between them. Here the CDR3 DNA reads TGTGCCAGCAGCTTAGGCCAGAACACCGGGGAGCTGTTTTTT. It yields the protein CASSLGQNTGELFF.

The rearrangement uses TRBV19 and TRBJ1-2; TRBD1 aligns across 11 bases. Unmatched junction bases numbered 13, after V lost 3 bases and J lost 7 bases. Germline V CDR1 and CDR2: LNHDA, SQIVND (reference sequence). The CDR3 runs to 17 residues. The chain's CDR3 is CASSISFFGQGASGYTF. CDR3 nucleotides: TGTGCCAGTAGTATCAGTTTTTTCGGACAGGGGGCTTCTGGCTACACCTTC.

The V and J genes are TRBV18 and TRBJ2-1, with TRBD2 matching over 7 bases. The germline V gene has CDR1 KGHSH and CDR2 LQKENI. The CDR3 is made up of 16 amino acids. J gave up 6 bases and V 2 bases, and 10 bases lay outside the gene matches. The CDR3 reads CASSPELLAGGNEQFF. CDR3 coding DNA: TGTGCCAGCTCACCAGAGTTGTTAGCGGGTGGCAATGAGCAGTTCTTC.

Here the CDR3 DNA reads TGTGCCAGCTCACCTTCTGACAGGGGTTGGAACTATGGCTACACCTTC. This sequence encodes CASSPSDRGWNYGYTF. V and J are TRBV18 and TRBJ1-2; 8 bases are shared with TRBD1. The CDR3 runs 16 residues. V gave up 3 bases and J gave up 2 bases; unmatched junction bases: 8. CDR1 is KGHSH, CDR2 LQKENI, per germline.

The genes are TRBV12-5 and TRBJ1-5; D perhaps matches TRBD1 (5 bases). CDR1 and CDR2 from the germline V gene are LGHNT and FRNRAP. V was pared by 7 bases and J by 7 bases, with 14 bases between. The CDR3 spans 13 residues. CDR3 sequence (DNA): TGTGCTAGTGCCCTGGAAGGGGTCCAGCCCCAGCATTTT. Translating gives CASALEGVQPQHF.

The J gene is TRBJ1-3, the V gene TRBV18; the D is unclear. Germline V gene sequence: CDR1 KGHSH, CDR2 LQKENI. V was cut by 6 bases and J by 0 bases, with 12 bases left in between. This CDR3 spans 15 amino acids. The DNA for the CDR3 is TGTGCCAGCTCTAACCGGGAGAACTCTGGAAACACCATATATTTT. It yields the protein CASSNRENSGNTIYF.

This chain joins TRBV6-1 and TRBJ1-5; D gene unclear. The CDR3 is made up of 14 amino acids. V was clipped by 5 bases and J by 1 base, with 9 bases between them. Germline assignment: CDR1 MNHNS and CDR2 SASEGT. The CDR3 nucleotides are TGTGCCAGCAGTTATGGGAGAAGCAATCAGCCCCAGCATTTT. Amino acids: CASSYGRSNQPQHF.

The table lists this clone with a few counts. The chain is built from TRBV6-6 and TRBJ2-1; the match to TRBD2 covers 7 bases. CDR1 MNHNY and CDR2 SVGAGI come from the germline V gene (reference sequence). CDR3 length: 16 residues. The V gene end was trimmed by 2 bases and the J gene end by 4 bases; junction bases not matched to a gene: 8. CDR3: CASSYGAGLPYNEQFF. As DNA, the CDR3 is TGTGCCAGCAGTTACGGGGCGGGACTACCATACAATGAGCAGTTCTTC.

The J gene is TRBJ2-1, the V gene TRBV5-1; the match to TRBD2 covers 8 bases. The germline V gene encodes CDR1 SGHRS and CDR2 YFSETQ. V dropped 0 bases and J dropped 4; count of bases not matched to a gene: 9. The length of the CDR3 is 17 residues. CDR3 protein: CASSLGLAGTLYNEQFF. For the CDR3, the DNA is TGCGCCAGCAGCTTGGGCCTAGCGGGTACACTTTACAATGAGCAGTTCTTC.

The chain combines TRBV4-3 with TRBJ2-3, with unresolved D. The germline V and J ends were trimmed by 1 base and 4 bases, with 0 bases remaining between them. The CDR3 runs to 11 residues. Germline lookup yields CDR1 LGHNA and CDR2 YSLEER. As DNA, the CDR3 is TGCGCCAGCAGCCAAGCAGATACGCAGTATTTT. Its translation is CASSQADTQYF.